This note documents a single T cell receptor beta chain sequence. This sample is part of a study of OX40 agonist ivuxolimab in advanced cancers. In the study overall: Clinicians treated patients with ivuxolimab, an agonistic anti-OX40 (CD134) antibody. Dose-escalation cases comprised hepatocellular carcinoma, melanoma, renal cell or head and neck cancer.

People who had autoimmune disease history or systemic immunosuppression were excluded. Clones were sequenced by immunoSEQ multiplex PCR, and TCRdb holds only the in-frame ones, with some missing. The data contain 19,000 or so clones, about 86% of them seen just once; the ten biggest clones take up more than 15%. V shed 5 bases and J 5 bases; nucleotides not matched to a gene: 8. The CDR3 runs 15 residues. CDR1 and CDR2 (germline): SGHTA, FQGTGA. The V call is TRBV7-3, the J call TRBJ2-5, with 10 bases matching TRBD1. This clonotype originated in an adult with an advanced solid tumor such as melanoma, head and neck, liver or kidney cancer. Sequenced here: CD4+ or CD8+ T cells sorted from blood, sampled in a trial of the OX40 agonist ivuxolimab. CDR3 amino acids: CASSPGTGVTETQYF. The DNA of the CDR3 is TGTGCCAGCAGCCCCGGGACAGGGGTGACGGAGACCCAGTACTTC.